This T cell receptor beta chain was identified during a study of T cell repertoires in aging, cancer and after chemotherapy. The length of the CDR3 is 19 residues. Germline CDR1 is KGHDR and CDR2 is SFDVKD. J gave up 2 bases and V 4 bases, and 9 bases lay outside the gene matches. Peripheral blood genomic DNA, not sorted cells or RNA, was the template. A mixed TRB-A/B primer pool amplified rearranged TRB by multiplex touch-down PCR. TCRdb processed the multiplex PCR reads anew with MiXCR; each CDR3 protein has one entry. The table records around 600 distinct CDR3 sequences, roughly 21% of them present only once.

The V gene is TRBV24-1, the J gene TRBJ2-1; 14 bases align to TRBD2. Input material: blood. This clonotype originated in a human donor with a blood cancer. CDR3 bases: TGTGCCACCAGTGAGACCGGGACTAGCGGGAGTGGTCCCTACAATGAGCAGTTCTTC. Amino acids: CATSETGTSGSGPYNEQFF.